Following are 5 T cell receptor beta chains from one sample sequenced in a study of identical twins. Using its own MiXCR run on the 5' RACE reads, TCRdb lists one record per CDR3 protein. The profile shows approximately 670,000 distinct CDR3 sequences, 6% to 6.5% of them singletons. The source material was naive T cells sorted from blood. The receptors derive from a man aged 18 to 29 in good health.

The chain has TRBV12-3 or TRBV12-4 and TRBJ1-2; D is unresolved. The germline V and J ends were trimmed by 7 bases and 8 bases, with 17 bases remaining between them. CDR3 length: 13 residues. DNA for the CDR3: TGTGCCAGCAACCTCGGGGAAGTAGGCGGCTACACCTTC. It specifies CASNLGEVGGYTF.

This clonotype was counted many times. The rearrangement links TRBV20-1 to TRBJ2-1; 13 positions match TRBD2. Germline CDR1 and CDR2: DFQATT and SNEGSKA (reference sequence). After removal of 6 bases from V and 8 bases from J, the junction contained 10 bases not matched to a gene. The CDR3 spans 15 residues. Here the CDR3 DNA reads TGCAGTGCCAGCACTAGCGGGAGGGCCGGCGATGAGCAGTTCTTC. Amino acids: CSASTSGRAGDEQFF.

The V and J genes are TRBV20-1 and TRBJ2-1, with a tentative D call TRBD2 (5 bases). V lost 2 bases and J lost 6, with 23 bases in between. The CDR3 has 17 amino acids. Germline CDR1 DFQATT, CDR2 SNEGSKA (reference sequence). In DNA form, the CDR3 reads TGCAGTGCTAGAATGATGGGAGACGATTTGAGTAGCAATGAGCAGTTCTTC. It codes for CSARMMGDDLSSNEQFF.

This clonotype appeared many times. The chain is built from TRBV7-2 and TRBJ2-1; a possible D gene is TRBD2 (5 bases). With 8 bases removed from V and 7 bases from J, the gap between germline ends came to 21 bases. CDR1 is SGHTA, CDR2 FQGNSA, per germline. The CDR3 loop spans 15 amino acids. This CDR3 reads CASADGGPHLNEQFF. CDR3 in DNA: TGTGCCAGCGCTGACGGAGGTCCCCACCTGAATGAGCAGTTCTTC.

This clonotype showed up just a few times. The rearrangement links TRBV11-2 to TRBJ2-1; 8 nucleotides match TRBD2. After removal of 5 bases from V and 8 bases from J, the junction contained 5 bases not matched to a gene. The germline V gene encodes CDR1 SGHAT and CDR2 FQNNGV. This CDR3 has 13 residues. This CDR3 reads CASSPLAVDEQFF. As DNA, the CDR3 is TGTGCCAGCAGCCCACTAGCGGTCGATGAGCAGTTCTTC.